This record looks at one TCR beta chain sequence and its context. Its antigen is currently unknown. Germline CDR1 MNHNS, CDR2 SASEGT. V dropped 6 bases and J dropped 6; count of bases not matched to a gene: 8. The CDR3 covers 15 residues. The sample comes from a study of spatial heterogeneity in lung cancer. About the research overall: Alpha-chain sequences were consistently detected less often than beta-chain sequences. Points from the study as a whole: Relative to follow-up, resection was when ubiquitous expanded tumor TCRs appeared more in blood.

Every TCR cDNA molecule bore its own unique molecular identifier. TCRdb passed the 5' RACE reads through MiXCR, listing each CDR3 protein once. The table records 45,000 or so distinct CDR3 sequences, 7.5% to 9% of them present only once. Time point described: sample taken at primary tumor resection. No cell sorting; template was whole RNA from tumor, lung tissue or PBMC. The cohort: some 73 early-stage, untreated non-small cell lung cancer patients. This chain connects TRBV6-1 to TRBJ2-2, with TRBD2 matching over 9 bases. The source is a female donor with early-stage non-small cell lung cancer. The sample in question was PBMCs, obtained at surgery. This chain's CDR3 is CASRALAGFAGELFF. For the CDR3, the DNA is TGTGCCAGCAGGGCCCTAGCGGGGTTCGCCGGGGAGCTGTTTTTT.